A single sample is the source of the 10 T cell receptor beta chains below, sequenced in a study of blood T cell repertoires in COVID-19. This table comes from immunoSEQ multiplex PCR, and its TCRdb copy is limited to in-frame clones, with some not included. The repertoire holds 200,000 to 250,000 clones, with over 65% as singletons. The sequencing sample was made of PBMCs or T cells enriched from blood (not recorded which). Receptors were obtained from a woman aged 55-70 years who had recovered from COVID-19.

The rearrangement uses TRBV7-2 and TRBJ1-1; D perhaps matches TRBD1 (6 bases). With 0 bases removed from V and 2 bases from J, the gap between germline ends came to 10 bases. Germline CDR1 reads SGHTA; CDR2 reads FQGNSA. This CDR3 has 15 residues. CDR3 coding DNA: TGTGCCAGCAGCTTAGCTCTACAGGGTAACACTGAAGCTTTCTTT. Translation: CASSLALQGNTEAFF.

The chain joins TRBV2 to TRBJ2-7; 12 nucleotides line up with TRBD2. Trimming cost V 6 bases and J 4 bases; bases outside gene matches: 4. Per germline, CDR1 SNHLY and CDR2 FYNNEI. The CDR3 spans 14 residues. CDR3 sequence: CASRVGLAGYEQYF. The CDR3 nucleotides read TGTGCCAGCAGGGTCGGACTAGCGGGGTACGAGCAGTACTTC. The full variable domain, rest sourced from reference TRBV2 and TRBJ2-7, is EPEVTQTPSHQVTQMGQEVILRCVPISNHLYFYWYRQILGQKVEFLVSFYNNEISEKSEIFDDQFSVERPDGSNFTLKIRSTKLEDSAMYFCASRVGLAGYEQYFGPGTRLTVT.

This clone is a singleton in its sample. The chain recombines TRBV7-9 with TRBJ1-6, with D unresolved. V lost 4 bases to trimming and J lost 7 bases, with 11 bases between them. This CDR3 contains 14 residues. The germline V gene has CDR1 SEHNR and CDR2 FQNEAQ (reference sequence). CDR3 amino acids: CASSYGLRNSPLHF. As DNA, the CDR3 is TGTGCCAGCAGCTACGGGTTAAGGAATTCACCCCTCCACTTT.

This clone was observed a handful of times. V gene TRBV19 combines with J gene TRBJ2-1; 9 bases align to TRBD2. Germline V gene lookup returns CDR1 LNHDA and CDR2 SQIVND (reference sequence). This CDR3 contains 15 residues. V trimming: 7 bases; J trimming: 5 bases; junction bases outside the gene matches: 9. The chain's CDR3 is CASTPSGVIHNEQFF. CDR3 nucleotide sequence: TGTGCCAGTACGCCTAGCGGGGTTATTCACAATGAGCAGTTCTTC.

The chain joins TRBV7-3 to TRBJ2-7; a possible D gene is TRBD2 (6 bases). CDR3 size: 13 residues. The V gene lost 5 bases and the J gene lost 4 bases, with 12 bases spanning the gap. The germline gives CDR1 SGHTA, CDR2 FQGTGA. CDR3 protein: CASSPSRGYEQYF. In DNA, the CDR3 is TGTGCCAGCAGCCCAAGTCGGGGGTACGAGCAGTACTTC.

The V call is TRBV27, the J call TRBJ1-1, with D possibly being TRBD1 (5 bases). Germline lookup yields CDR1 MNHEY and CDR2 SMNVEV (reference sequence). This CDR3 contains 14 residues. Trimming left V 3 bases short and J 5 bases short, with 13 bases between. The CDR3 protein is CASSFLGGRTEAFF. The CDR3 DNA reads TGTGCCAGCAGTTTTTTGGGGGGTCGTACTGAAGCTTTCTTT.

J is TRBJ2-7 and V is TRBV27; 9 bases map to TRBD1. J gave up 6 bases and V 0 bases, and 6 bases lay outside the gene matches. The germline V gene encodes CDR1 MNHEY and CDR2 SMNVEV (reference sequence). The CDR3 is 15 amino acids. DNA of the CDR3: TGTGCCAGCAGTTTATCGACAGGGGGGCGAAGCGAGCAGTACTTC. Amino acids: CASSLSTGGRSEQYF.

The rearrangement uses TRBV10-2 and TRBJ1-5, with 7 bases identical to TRBD1. CDR1 and CDR2 from the germline V gene are WSHSY and SAAADI. The CDR3 is 15 amino acids. Losses at the gene ends were 3 bases for V and 1 base for J; bases not matched to a gene: 3. The CDR3 sequence: CASSDRGVSNQPQHF. The CDR3 DNA reads TGCGCCAGCAGTGACAGGGGGGTCAGCAATCAGCCCCAGCATTTT.

The rearrangement joins TRBV30 to TRBJ1-2; 7 nucleotides line up with TRBD1. Per the germline V gene, CDR1 is GTSNPN and CDR2 is SVGIG (reference sequence). The J segment lost 3 bases and the V segment lost 3 bases, leaving 7 bases of the junction unmatched. There are 14 residues in the CDR3. The CDR3 DNA is TGTGCCTGGAGAAATCGACAGGGCCACTATGGCTACACCTTC. Protein sequence: CAWRNRQGHYGYTF.

The chain employs TRBV5-1 and TRBJ1-1, with D perhaps TRBD1 (5 bases). The CDR3 spans 17 residues. V was cut by 1 base and J by 1 base, with 17 bases left in between. CDR1 is SGHRS, CDR2 YFSETQ, per germline. DNA of the CDR3: TGCGCCAGCAGCTTGCGCAGGGAGGCTCTCCAGAACACTGAAGCTTTCTTT. Protein sequence: CASSLRREALQNTEAFF.